In its sample, the clone carrying this T cell receptor beta chain was seen a few times. Its matching antigen is unknown. These data come from a study of identical twins. With template switching, a universal primer site was added, and the cDNA carried unique molecular identifiers. Via MiXCR, TCRdb re-called the 5' RACE reads, giving one row per CDR3 protein. The sample yields 240,000 or so distinct CDR3 sequences, roughly 13% seen once. Germline V gene lookup returns CDR1 SGHTA and CDR2 FQGNSA. The CDR3 has 14 residues. V was shortened by 1 base and J by 2 bases, with 9 bases between the two germline ends. General study findings and limits: Modeled out-of-frame TCR alpha sharing in monozygotic twins fell below observed levels. Twin-shared out-of-frame alpha sequences were enriched for low generation probability. Cord blood's abundant beta clonotypes had fewer insertions, unlike memory repertoires.

The same data also contributed to another study, on yellow fever vaccine responses in identical twins.

Material for sequencing was memory (CD45RO+) T cells sorted from blood. The TCR originated in a woman under 30 in good health. The J gene is TRBJ2-7, the V gene TRBV7-2; D gene unclear. The CDR3 loop reads CASSLDLIPYEQYF. The CDR3, as DNA: TGTGCCAGCAGCTTAGATCTCATACCCTACGAGCAGTACTTC.